Shown below are 25 T cell receptor beta chains from a single sample sequenced in a study of T cell repertoires in cytomegalovirus infection. TCRdb recomputed calls from the reads with MiXCR, one row per CDR3 protein. The table includes some 480,000 distinct CDR3 sequences, around a third detected once. Their recognized antigens are unknown. The source material was cultured PBMCs, sampled from culture after CMV antigen stimulation. These receptors were taken from a human donor in good health (CMV status not recorded). Some clones in this sample may be carry-over from other donors' samples.

The V gene is TRBV6-6, the J gene TRBJ2-1, with TRBD1 matching over 8 bases. Germline CDR1 is MNHNY and CDR2 is SVGAGI (reference sequence). V lost 6 bases, J lost 6 bases, and 7 bases stayed unmatched. The CDR3 covers 14 residues. For the CDR3, the DNA is TGTGCCAGCAGGCCCCCGGACAGGGTCAATGAGCAGTTCTTC. Its protein product is CASRPPDRVNEQFF.

The chain combines TRBV28 with TRBJ2-3; the match to TRBD1 covers 10 bases. Germline CDR1 MDHEN, CDR2 SYDVKM. J lost 4 bases, V lost 6 bases, and 7 bases had no gene match. The CDR3 is 15 amino acids. The CDR3 bases are TGTGCCAGCAGGCCGGGACAGGGGTTCGCAGATACGCAGTATTTT. Its translation: CASRPGQGFADTQYF.

This clonotype was found a few times. This chain connects TRBV19 to TRBJ2-5; 10 positions agree with TRBD2. V was pared by 2 bases and J by 4 bases, with 4 bases of the junction left unmatched. CDR3 length equals 15 residues. Germline lookup yields CDR1 LNHDA and CDR2 SQIVND (reference sequence). CDR3 coding DNA: TGTGCCAGTAGTATACGAGCGGGAGGGCCAGAGACCCAGTACTTC. It codes for CASSIRAGGPETQYF.

The DNA for the CDR3 is TGCAGCATAGGGTGGGGGGGGCGGGACAGGGGTGGCGACACTGAAGCTTTCTTT. It is translated as CSIGWGGRDRGGDTEAFF. This chain connects TRBV29-1 to TRBJ1-1, with TRBD1 matching 10 bases. CDR3 length: 18 amino acids. The V segment lost 8 bases and the J segment 3 bases; nucleotides outside the gene matches: 21. Germline CDR1 reads SQVTM; CDR2 reads ANQGSEA.

Only a few counts were recorded for this clonotype. This sequence joins TRBV12-5 and TRBJ2-1, with 8 bases aligning to TRBD2. The length of the CDR3 is 17 residues. J lost 4 bases, V lost 0 bases, and 8 bases had no gene match. Germline V lookup: CDR1 LGHNT, CDR2 FRNRAP. The CDR3 bases are TGTGCTAGTGGTTTGGTACTCCGGAGCGGGAGTTACAATGAGCAGTTCTTC. It codes for CASGLVLRSGSYNEQFF.

V usage is TRBV4-1 and J usage is TRBJ2-1, with 7 nucleotides matching TRBD2. This CDR3 has 17 residues. The germline gives CDR1 MGHRA, CDR2 YSYEKL. The trim removed 1 base at V and 8 bases at J, leaving 14 bases unmatched. The CDR3 loop reads CASSQAEGLVKIHEQFF. CDR3 bases: TGCGCCAGCAGCCAAGCAGAAGGACTAGTTAAAATCCATGAGCAGTTCTTC.

The J gene is TRBJ1-2, the V gene TRBV2; possibly TRBD1 for D (5 bases). Germline V lookup: CDR1 SNHLY, CDR2 FYNNEI. The CDR3 is 13 amino acids. Trimming took off 9 bases at V and 7 bases at J, with 18 bases between the two ends. CDR3 bases: TGTGCCAGTTTAGGGACTGGCTGGGCTGGCTACACCTTC. It encodes CASLGTGWAGYTF.

The chain employs TRBV24-1 and TRBJ2-5; no clear D gene. V was pared by 6 bases and J by 1 base, with 8 bases between. Germline V gives CDR1 KGHDR, CDR2 SFDVKD. There are 13 residues in the CDR3. The CDR3 DNA is TGTGCCACCAGTAGGACGCCCCAAGAGACCCAGTACTTC. Protein: CATSRTPQETQYF.

The J gene is TRBJ1-1, the V gene TRBV6-1, with D maybe TRBD1 (5 bases). The CDR3 contains 15 residues. V dropped 3 bases and J dropped 1 base, with 12 bases sitting between them. Germline-derived CDR1 and CDR2 are MNHNS and SASEGT. CDR3 in amino acids: CASSEPVGRNTEAFF. The CDR3 region has the DNA TGTGCCAGCAGTGAGCCCGTGGGGCGGAACACTGAAGCTTTCTTT.

This clonotype was seen a handful of times. The V and J genes are TRBV28 and TRBJ2-5; TRBD1 aligns across 10 bases. In germline, CDR1 is MDHEN, CDR2 SYDVKM. CDR3 length: 16 residues. V dropped 5 bases and J dropped 7; count of bases not matched to a gene: 13. CDR3 in DNA: TGTGCCAGCAGTATGTGGACAGGGGGACGACCTGGGACCCAGTACTTC. Its protein product is CASSMWTGGRPGTQYF.

This clonotype occurred a few times. This chain connects TRBV7-8 to TRBJ2-4; D is unclear. This CDR3 spans 9 amino acids. Deletions cut 2 bases from V and 13 bases from J, with 3 bases between. Per germline, CDR1 SGHVS and CDR2 FQNEAQ. CDR3 residues: CASSLCQYF. CDR3 DNA sequence: TGTGCCAGCAGCTTATGCCAGTACTTC.

This clonotype came up a few times. This chain uses TRBV28 with TRBJ2-1; TRBD1 agrees at 8 bases. Germline CDR1 reads MDHEN; CDR2 reads SYDVKM. This CDR3 is built from 15 residues. V lost 3 bases, J lost 7 bases, and 8 bases stayed unmatched. This CDR3 is CASSFGTGLDNEQFF. CDR3 in DNA: TGTGCCAGCAGTTTTGGGACAGGCCTGGATAATGAGCAGTTCTTC.

The sample holds a few counts of this clonotype. CDR3 residues: CASSIGTGVRGTQYF. The DNA for the CDR3 is TGTGCCAGTAGTATAGGGACGGGAGTACGTGGTACGCAGTATTTT. The chain recombines TRBV19 with TRBJ2-3, with a tentative D call TRBD2 (6 bases). The CDR3 runs 15 residues. Trimming took off 1 base at V and 8 bases at J, with 16 bases between the two ends. The germline CDR1 and CDR2 sequences are LNHDA and SQIVND (reference sequence). The complete variable domain, with remaining parts taken from reference TRBV19 and TRBJ2-3, reads DGGITQSPKYLFRKEGQNVTLSCEQNLNHDAMYWYRQDPGQGLRLIYYSQIVNDFQKGDIAEGYSVSREKKESFPLTVTSAQKNPTAFYLCASSIGTGVRGTQYFGPGTRLTVL.

CDR3: CASSVDYRRGTEAFF. The CDR3, as DNA: TGTGCCAGCAGCGTAGACTACAGGCGAGGCACTGAAGCTTTCTTT. The chain combines TRBV9 with TRBJ1-1; D is possibly TRBD1 (5 bases). Germline loops: CDR1 SGDLS, CDR2 YYNGEE. Trimming removed 0 bases from V and 4 bases from J, with 13 bases in between. This CDR3 spans 15 amino acids.

This clonotype showed up many times. This chain joins TRBV7-2 and TRBJ1-2; no clear D. CDR1 and CDR2 from the germline V gene are SGHTA and FQGNSA. The CDR3 has 12 residues. V lost 4 bases, J lost 8 bases, and 11 bases lay in between. CDR3 sequence: CASSSTTGGYTF. CDR3 nucleotides: TGTGCCAGCAGCTCGACGACCGGGGGCTACACCTTC. Full variable domain (remainder filled in from reference TRBV7-2 and TRBJ1-2): GAGVSQSPSNKVTEKGKDVELRCDPISGHTALYWYRQSLGQGLEFLIYFQGNSAPDKSGLPSDRFSAERTGGSVSTLTIQRTQQEDSAVYLCASSSTTGGYTFGSGTRLTVV.

This clonotype appeared a single time. The J gene is TRBJ2-3, the V gene TRBV6-5, with TRBD1 matching over 9 bases. The junction had 1 base not matched to a gene; V was cut back by 5 bases and J by 4 bases. Germline V gene sequence: CDR1 MNHEY, CDR2 SVGAGI. The CDR3 consists of 13 residues. DNA for the CDR3: TGTGCCAGCAGTACAGGGGGCCCAGATACGCAGTATTTT. Protein product: CASSTGGPDTQYF.

The chain employs TRBV5-4 and TRBJ2-3; 8 bases fit TRBD2. Germline-derived CDR1 and CDR2 are SGHNT and YYREEE (reference sequence). The CDR3 extends over 14 amino acids. J gave up 5 bases and V 3 bases, and 5 bases lay outside the gene matches. DNA for the CDR3: TGTGCCAGCAGCTCCCCGACTAGCGTAGATACGCAGTATTTT. It encodes CASSSPTSVDTQYF.

This clonotype appeared many times. This rearrangement joins TRBV27 to TRBJ2-1; either TRBD1 or TRBD2 may supply D (5 bases each). Germline-derived CDR1 and CDR2 are MNHEY and SMNVEV (reference sequence). This CDR3 is built from 14 residues. Trimming stripped 6 bases from V and 9 bases from J, with 18 bases between. CDR3 sequence (DNA): TGTGCCAGCAGCCCGGACGGATGGGGGAGTGAGCAGTTCTTC. Protein: CASSPDGWGSEQFF.

This clonotype has just a few counts. V usage is TRBV11-2 and J usage is TRBJ2-3; 8 bases are a match to TRBD2. Germline lookup yields CDR1 SGHAT and CDR2 FQNNGV. V gave up 6 bases and J gave up 1 base; unmatched junction bases: 15. The CDR3 is 18 residues long. In nucleotides, the CDR3 is TGTGCCAGCAGAAGAAGCGGGAGAGTAAGGGGGGGCACAGATACGCAGTATTTT. It codes for CASRRSGRVRGGTDTQYF. Full variable domain (missing parts from reference TRBV11-2 and TRBJ2-3): EAGVAQSPRYKIIEKRQSVAFWCNPISGHATLYWYQQILGQGPKLLIQFQNNGVVDDSQLPKDRFSAERLKGVDSTLKIQPAKLEDSAVYLCASRRSGRVRGGTDTQYFGPGTRLTVL.

The V gene is TRBV20-1, the J gene TRBJ2-2; a possible D gene is TRBD2 (6 bases). This CDR3 has 12 residues. Trimming pared 1 base from V and 7 bases from J, leaving 7 bases between. In germline, CDR1 is DFQATT, CDR2 SNEGSKA (reference sequence). The CDR3 sequence is CSARGRGGELFF. For the CDR3, the DNA is TGCAGTGCTAGAGGGCGGGGCGGGGAGCTGTTTTTT.

The J gene is TRBJ2-3, the V gene TRBV29-1; 9 positions match TRBD2. In germline, CDR1 is SQVTM, CDR2 ANQGSEA. The CDR3 totals 13 residues. The J segment lost 4 bases and the V segment lost 4 bases, leaving 3 bases of the junction unmatched. The CDR3 nucleotides read TGCAGCGTTGGGACTAGCGCCGCAGATACGCAGTATTTT. Protein: CSVGTSAADTQYF.

J is TRBJ1-2 and V is TRBV4-1; 9 nucleotides line up with TRBD1. Germline loops: CDR1 MGHRA, CDR2 YSYEKL. The CDR3 runs 17 residues. The J segment lost 2 bases and the V segment lost 2 bases, leaving 9 bases of the junction unmatched. DNA for the CDR3: TGCGCCAGCAGCCAACCTCTTACAGGGGGCTTGAACTATGGCTACACCTTC. It translates to CASSQPLTGGLNYGYTF.

The chain joins TRBV12-3 or TRBV12-4 to TRBJ2-3; TRBD2 aligns across 15 bases. This CDR3 is built from 18 residues. The junction had 10 bases not matched to a gene; V was cut back by 3 bases and J by 6 bases. CDR3 amino acids: CASSLSWTSGRAQDTQYF. The CDR3 DNA follows: TGTGCCAGCAGTTTGAGTTGGACTAGCGGGAGGGCCCAGGATACGCAGTATTTT.

This clonotype has only a few counts. The rearrangement joins TRBV7-9 to TRBJ2-1; D is undetermined. CDR3 size: 16 residues. Trimming left V 3 bases short and J 4 bases short, with 16 bases between. Germline CDR1 SEHNR, CDR2 FQNEAQ (reference sequence). The CDR3 here is CASSFSNHPIYNEQFF. The CDR3 DNA follows: TGTGCCAGCAGCTTTTCTAACCACCCCATATACAATGAGCAGTTCTTC.

CDR3 coding DNA: TGTGCCACCAGCAGAGATTCGGGCCACGAGCAGTACGTC. Its protein product is CATSRDSGHEQYV. This chain uses TRBV15 with TRBJ2-7; D gene unclear. The CDR3 consists of 13 residues. Germline assignment: CDR1 LNHNV and CDR2 YYDKDF (reference sequence). V dropped 0 bases and J dropped 5 bases, with 8 bases sitting between them.